This T cell receptor beta chain was identified in a study of T cell repertoires in cytomegalovirus infection. Study information: Indications came from public TCR beta signatures; they pointed to CMV infection and to a matching HLA type.

A note on this clonotype: Its antigen remains unidentified. A much larger clone differs from this one at a single base, so this may be a read error. This CDR3 is missing its conserved last phenylalanine or tryptophan, likely due to a read error.

Regarding the study as a whole: Dominant in the ex vivo response were TCR beta clonotypes restricted by HLA-C and specific for CMV. Summed public TCR beta family frequency identified CMV carriers bearing the relevant HLA.

TCRdb re-called the reads with MiXCR, one entry per CDR3 protein. The sample lists about 450,000 distinct CDR3 sequences, roughly 31% seen once, with approximately 14% in the top ten. V lost 6 bases and J 5 bases, leaving 17 bases between the germline ends. This CDR3 is built from 14 residues. Germline CDR1 LNHDA, CDR2 SQIVND (reference sequence). This clonotype was sampled from a human donor in good health (CMV status not recorded). Some clones in this sample may be carry-over from other donors' samples. The chain couples TRBV19 to TRBJ2-7; D is unclear. The specimen sequenced was PBMCs. As DNA, the CDR3 is TGTGCCAGTAGCAAATCGCTACGTGCAGACGAGCAGTACTTA. It yields the protein CASSKSLRADEQYL.